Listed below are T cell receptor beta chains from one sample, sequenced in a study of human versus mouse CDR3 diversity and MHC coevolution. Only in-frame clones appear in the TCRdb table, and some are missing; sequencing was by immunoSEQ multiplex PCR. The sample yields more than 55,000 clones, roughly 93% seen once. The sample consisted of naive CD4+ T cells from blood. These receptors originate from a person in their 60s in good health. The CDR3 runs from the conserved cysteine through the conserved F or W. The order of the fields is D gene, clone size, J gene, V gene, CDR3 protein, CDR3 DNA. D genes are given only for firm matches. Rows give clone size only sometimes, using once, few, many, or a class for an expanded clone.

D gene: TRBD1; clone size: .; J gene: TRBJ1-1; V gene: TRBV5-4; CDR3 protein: CASSLAGGGTEAFF; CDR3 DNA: TGTGCCAGCAGCTTGGCAGGGGGCGGAACTGAAGCTTTCTTT
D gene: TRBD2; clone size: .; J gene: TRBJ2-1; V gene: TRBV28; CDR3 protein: CASTLAGVVENEQFF; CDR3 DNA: TGTGCCAGCACCTTAGCGGGAGTGGTGGAAAATGAGCAGTTCTTC
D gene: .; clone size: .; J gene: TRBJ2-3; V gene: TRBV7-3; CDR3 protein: CASSLKGSDTQYF; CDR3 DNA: TGTGCCAGCAGCTTAAAGGGGTCAGATACGCAGTATTTT
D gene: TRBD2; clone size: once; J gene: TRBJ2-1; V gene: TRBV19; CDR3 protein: CASGTGTTYNEQFF; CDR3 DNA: TGTGCCAGCGGGACCGGGACTACTTACAATGAGCAGTTCTTC
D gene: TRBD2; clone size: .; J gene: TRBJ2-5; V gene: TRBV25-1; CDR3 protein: CATGGPAASSETQYF; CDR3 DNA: TGTGCCACGGGAGGCCCGGCAGCCTCCTCAGAGACCCAGTACTTC
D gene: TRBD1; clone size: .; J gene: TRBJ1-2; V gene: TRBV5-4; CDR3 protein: CASSPGQIYGYTF; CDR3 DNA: TGTGCCAGCAGCCCGGGACAGATCTATGGCTACACCTTC
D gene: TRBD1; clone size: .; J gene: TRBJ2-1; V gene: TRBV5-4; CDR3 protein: CASSQGTGKTGEQFF; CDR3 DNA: TGTGCCAGCAGCCAAGGGACAGGGAAAACCGGTGAGCAGTTCTTC
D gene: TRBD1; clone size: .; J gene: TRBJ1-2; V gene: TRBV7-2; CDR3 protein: CASSSRTGGRSYGYTF; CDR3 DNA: TGTGCCAGCAGCTCCCGGACAGGGGGCCGTAGCTATGGCTACACCTTC
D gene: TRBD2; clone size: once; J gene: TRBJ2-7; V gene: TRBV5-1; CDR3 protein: CASSPQREGLYEQYF; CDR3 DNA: TGCGCCAGCAGCCCCCAGCGGGAGGGCCTCTACGAGCAGTACTTC
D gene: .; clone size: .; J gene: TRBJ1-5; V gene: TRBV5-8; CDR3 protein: CASSGGTLSLALHQPQHF; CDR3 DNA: TGTGCCAGCAGCGGCGGGACCCTTTCTCTAGCTCTGCATCAGCCCCAGCATTTT
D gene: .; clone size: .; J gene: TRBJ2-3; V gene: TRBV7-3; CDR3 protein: CASSLNGDTQYF; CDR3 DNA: TGTGCCAGCAGCTTAAACGGAGATACGCAGTATTTT
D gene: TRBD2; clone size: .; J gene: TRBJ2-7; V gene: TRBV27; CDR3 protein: CASSVLAGVTGEQYF; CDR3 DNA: TGTGCCAGCAGCGTACTAGCGGGAGTGACTGGCGAGCAGTACTTC
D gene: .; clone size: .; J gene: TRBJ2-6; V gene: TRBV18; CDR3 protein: CATSRAGSPGANVLTF; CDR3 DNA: TGTGCCACTTCAAGGGCCGGGAGCCCTGGGGCCAACGTCCTGACTTTC
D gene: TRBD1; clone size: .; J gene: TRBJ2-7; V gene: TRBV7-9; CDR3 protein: CASSAGRQGYRPDSYEQYF; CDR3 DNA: TGTGCCAGCAGCGCTGGTCGACAGGGATACCGCCCCGACTCCTACGAGCAGTACTTC
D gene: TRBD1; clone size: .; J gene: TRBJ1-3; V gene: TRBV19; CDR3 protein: CASSPPGQGYGNTIYF; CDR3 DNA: TGTGCCAGTAGTCCGCCGGGACAGGGGTACGGAAACACCATATATTTT
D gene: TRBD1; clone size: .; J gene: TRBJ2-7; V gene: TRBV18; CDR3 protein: CASSPLPARTGGPYEQYF; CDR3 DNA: TGTGCCAGCTCTCCACTCCCGGCTCGGACAGGGGGTCCCTACGAGCAGTACTTC
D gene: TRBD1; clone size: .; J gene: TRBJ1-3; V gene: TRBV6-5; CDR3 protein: CASSYSNRGSGNTIYF; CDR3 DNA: TGTGCCAGCAGTTACTCGAACAGGGGCTCTGGAAACACCATATATTTT
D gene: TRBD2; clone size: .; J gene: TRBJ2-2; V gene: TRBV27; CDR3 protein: CASSRSGRRGTGELFF; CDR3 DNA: TGTGCCAGCAGTCGAAGCGGGAGAAGAGGAACCGGGGAGCTGTTTTTT
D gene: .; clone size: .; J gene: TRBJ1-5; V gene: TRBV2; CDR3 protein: CASREAAGRQPQHF; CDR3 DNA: TGTGCCAGCAGGGAGGCAGCGGGGAGACAGCCCCAGCATTTT
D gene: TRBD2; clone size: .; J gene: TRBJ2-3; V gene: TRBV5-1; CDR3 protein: CASSLSPLAALQDTQYF; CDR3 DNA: TGCGCCAGCAGCTTGTCTCCCCTAGCGGCGCTTCAAGATACGCAGTATTTT
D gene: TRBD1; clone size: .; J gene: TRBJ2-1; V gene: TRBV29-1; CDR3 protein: CSVATGAYNEQFF; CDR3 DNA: TGCAGCGTTGCGACAGGGGCCTACAATGAGCAGTTCTTC
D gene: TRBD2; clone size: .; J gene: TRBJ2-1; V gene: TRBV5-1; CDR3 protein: CASSPLASGGYNEQFF; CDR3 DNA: TGCGCCAGCAGCCCCCTTGCTAGCGGAGGCTACAATGAGCAGTTCTTC
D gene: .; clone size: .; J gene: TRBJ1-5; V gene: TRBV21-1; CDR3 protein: CASSTDTGATQPQHF; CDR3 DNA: TGTGCCAGCAGCACCGATACAGGGGCCACTCAGCCCCAGCATTTT
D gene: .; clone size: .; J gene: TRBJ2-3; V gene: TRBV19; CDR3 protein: CASSTSPGALTDTQYF; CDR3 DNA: TGTGCCAGTAGCACTAGCCCGGGTGCCCTCACAGATACGCAGTATTTT
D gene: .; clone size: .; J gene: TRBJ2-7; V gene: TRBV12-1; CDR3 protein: CASSFLGQAEQYF; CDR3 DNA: TGTGCCAGCAGCTTTTTGGGACAGGCCGAGCAGTACTTC
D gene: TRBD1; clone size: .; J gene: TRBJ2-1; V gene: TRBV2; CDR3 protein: CASLQGTYNEQFF; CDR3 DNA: TGTGCCAGCTTACAGGGGACCTACAATGAGCAGTTCTTC
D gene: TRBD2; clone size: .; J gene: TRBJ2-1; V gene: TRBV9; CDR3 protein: CASSVTASGRAIEQFF; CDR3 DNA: TGTGCCAGCAGCGTTACCGCTAGCGGGAGGGCCATTGAGCAGTTCTTC
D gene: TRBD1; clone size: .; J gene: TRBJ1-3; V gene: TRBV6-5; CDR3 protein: CASGQGGSGNTIYF; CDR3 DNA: TGTGCCAGCGGACAGGGCGGTTCTGGAAACACCATATATTTT
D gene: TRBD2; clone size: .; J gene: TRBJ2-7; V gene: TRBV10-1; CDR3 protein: CASSAGRRGDEQYF; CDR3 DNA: TGCGCCAGCAGTGCAGGGCGCCGGGGGGACGAGCAGTACTTC
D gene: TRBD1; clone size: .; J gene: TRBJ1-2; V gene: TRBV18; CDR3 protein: CASSPTGGNGYTF; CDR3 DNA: TGTGCCAGCTCACCGACAGGGGGAAATGGCTACACCTTC
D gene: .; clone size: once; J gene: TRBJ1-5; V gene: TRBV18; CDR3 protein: CASSFERVEPQHF; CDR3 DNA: TGTGCCAGCTCGTTTGAACGGGTGGAGCCCCAGCATTTT
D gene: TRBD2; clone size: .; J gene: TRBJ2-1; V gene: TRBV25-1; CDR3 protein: CASSDPGLAGGNEQFF; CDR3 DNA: TGTGCCAGCAGTGACCCGGGACTAGCGGGAGGGAATGAGCAGTTCTTC
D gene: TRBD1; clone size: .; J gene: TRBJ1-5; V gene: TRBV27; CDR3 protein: CASSSQGNNQPQHF; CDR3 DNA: TGTGCCAGCAGTTCACAGGGGAACAATCAGCCCCAGCATTTT
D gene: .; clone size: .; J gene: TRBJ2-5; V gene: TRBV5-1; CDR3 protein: CASSLVTQVLQETQYF; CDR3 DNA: TGCGCCAGCAGCTTGGTCACGCAGGTTCTGCAAGAGACCCAGTACTTC
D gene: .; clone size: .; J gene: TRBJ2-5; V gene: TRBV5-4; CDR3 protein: CASSMIGTASQETQYF; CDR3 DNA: TGTGCCAGCAGCATGATCGGAACAGCCTCTCAAGAGACCCAGTACTTC
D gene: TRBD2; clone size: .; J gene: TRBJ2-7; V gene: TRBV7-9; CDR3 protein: CASSPSSVGTTYEQYF; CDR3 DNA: TGTGCCAGCAGCCCCTCCTCCGTTGGGACTACGTACGAGCAGTACTTC
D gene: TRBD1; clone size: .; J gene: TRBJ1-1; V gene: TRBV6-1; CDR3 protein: CASSERDRGRYTEAFF; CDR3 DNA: TGTGCCAGCAGTGAACGGGACAGGGGGAGATACACTGAAGCTTTCTTT
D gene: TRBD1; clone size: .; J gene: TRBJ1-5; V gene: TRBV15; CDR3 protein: CATSNAGQGLWSNQPQHF; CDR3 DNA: TGTGCCACCAGCAACGCGGGACAGGGGCTATGGAGCAATCAGCCCCAGCATTTT